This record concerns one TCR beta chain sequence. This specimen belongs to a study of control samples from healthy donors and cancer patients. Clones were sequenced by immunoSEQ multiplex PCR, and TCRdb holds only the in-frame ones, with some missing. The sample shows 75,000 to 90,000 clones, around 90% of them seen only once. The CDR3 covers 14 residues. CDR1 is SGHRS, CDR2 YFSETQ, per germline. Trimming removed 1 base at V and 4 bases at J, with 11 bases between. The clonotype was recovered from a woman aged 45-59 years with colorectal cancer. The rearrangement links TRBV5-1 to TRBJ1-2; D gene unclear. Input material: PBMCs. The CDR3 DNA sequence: TGCGCCAGCAGCTTGACAACGGGAGCCTATGGCTACACCTTC. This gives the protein CASSLTTGAYGYTF.